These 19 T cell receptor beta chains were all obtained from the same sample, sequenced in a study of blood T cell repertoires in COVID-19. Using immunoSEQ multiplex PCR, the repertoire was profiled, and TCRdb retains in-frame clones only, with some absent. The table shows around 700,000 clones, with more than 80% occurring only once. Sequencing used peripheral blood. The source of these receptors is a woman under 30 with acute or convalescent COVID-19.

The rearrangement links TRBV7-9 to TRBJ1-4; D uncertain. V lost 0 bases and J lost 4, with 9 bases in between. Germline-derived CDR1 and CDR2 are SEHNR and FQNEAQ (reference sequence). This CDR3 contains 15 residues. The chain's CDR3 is CASSLARVSNEKLFF. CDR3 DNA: TGTGCCAGCAGCTTAGCCCGGGTCAGTAATGAAAAACTGTTTTTT. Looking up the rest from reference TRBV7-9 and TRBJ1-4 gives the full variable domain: DTGVSQNPRHKITKRGQNVTFRCDPISEHNRLYWYRQTLGQGPEFLTYFQNEAQLEKSRLLSDRFSAERPKGSFSTLEIQRTEQGDSAMYLCASSLARVSNEKLFFGSGTQLSVL.

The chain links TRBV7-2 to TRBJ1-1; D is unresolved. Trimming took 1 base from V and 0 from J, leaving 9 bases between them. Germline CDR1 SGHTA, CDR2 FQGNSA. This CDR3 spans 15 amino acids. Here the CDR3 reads CASSLVAELNTEAFF. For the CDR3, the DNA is TGTGCCAGCAGCTTAGTGGCAGAACTGAACACTGAAGCTTTCTTT.

Written as DNA, the CDR3 is TGCGCCAGCAGCCAAGAGATCGGGGTCACAAAGCTCTCTGGAAACACCATATATTTT. Translated: CASSQEIGVTKLSGNTIYF. This chain links TRBV4-1 with TRBJ1-3; no reliable D call. CDR1 and CDR2 from the germline V gene are MGHRA and YSYEKL. This CDR3 is built from 19 residues. V shed 0 bases and J shed 0 bases, with 18 bases lying between them.

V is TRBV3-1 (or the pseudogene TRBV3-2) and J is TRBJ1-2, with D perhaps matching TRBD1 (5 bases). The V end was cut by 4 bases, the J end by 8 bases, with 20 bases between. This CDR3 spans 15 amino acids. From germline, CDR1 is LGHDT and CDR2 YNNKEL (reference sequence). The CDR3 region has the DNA TGTGCCAGCAGCCGTAGGGGTTCCCCCTTTGAGGGCTACACCTTC. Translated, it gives CASSRRGSPFEGYTF.

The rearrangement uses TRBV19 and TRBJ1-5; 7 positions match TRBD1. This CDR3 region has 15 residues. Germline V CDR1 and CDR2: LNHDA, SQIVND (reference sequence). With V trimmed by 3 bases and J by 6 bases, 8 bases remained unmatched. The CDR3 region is CASSMFPGGTQPQHF. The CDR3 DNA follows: TGTGCCAGTAGTATGTTCCCAGGGGGAACTCAGCCCCAGCATTTT.

CDR3 bases: TGTGCCAGCAGCGCCGAAGAGGGGGACGAGCAGTACTTC. It is translated as CASSAEEGDEQYF. This chain links TRBV9 with TRBJ2-7, with a weak D call TRBD1 (6 bases). This CDR3 is built from 13 residues. The ends were cut back, 3 bases at V and 5 bases at J, with 12 bases in the middle. Germline CDR1 SGDLS, CDR2 YYNGEE.

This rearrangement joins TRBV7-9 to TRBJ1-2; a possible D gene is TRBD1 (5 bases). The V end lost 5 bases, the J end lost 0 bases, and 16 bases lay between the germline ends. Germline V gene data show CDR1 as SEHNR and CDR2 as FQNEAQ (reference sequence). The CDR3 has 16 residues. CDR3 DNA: TGTGCCAGCAGCCCACGGCGACAGACGTCTAACTATGGCTACACCTTC. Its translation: CASSPRRQTSNYGYTF.

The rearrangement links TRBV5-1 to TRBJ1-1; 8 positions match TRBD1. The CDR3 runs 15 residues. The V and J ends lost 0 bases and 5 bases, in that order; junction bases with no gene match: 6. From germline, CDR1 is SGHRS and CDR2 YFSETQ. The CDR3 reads CASSLVAGGQTEAFF. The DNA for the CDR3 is TGCGCCAGCAGCTTGGTAGCAGGGGGCCAAACTGAAGCTTTCTTT.

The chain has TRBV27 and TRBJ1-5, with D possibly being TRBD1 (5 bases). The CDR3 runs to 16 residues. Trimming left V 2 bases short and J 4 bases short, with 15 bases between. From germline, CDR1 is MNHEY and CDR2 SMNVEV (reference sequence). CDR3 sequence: CASSLGGVGENQPQHF. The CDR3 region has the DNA TGTGCCAGCAGTTTAGGAGGGGTGGGGGAAAATCAGCCCCAGCATTTT.

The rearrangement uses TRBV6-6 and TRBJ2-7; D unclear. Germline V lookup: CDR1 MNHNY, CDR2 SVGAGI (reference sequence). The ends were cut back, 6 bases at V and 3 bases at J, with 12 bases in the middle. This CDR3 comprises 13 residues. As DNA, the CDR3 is TGTGCCAGCAGATACAATACTCACTACGAGCAGTACTTC. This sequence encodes CASRYNTHYEQYF.

The CDR3 DNA reads as TGCGCCAGCAGCCCCCGGGGGGTGGGAGATACGCAGTATTTT. Translated, it gives CASSPRGVGDTQYF. The chain uses TRBV5-1 and TRBJ2-3, with 7 bases fitting TRBD2. CDR3 length: 14 residues. V shed 4 bases and J 5 bases; nucleotides not matched to a gene: 7. The germline V gene has CDR1 SGHRS and CDR2 YFSETQ.

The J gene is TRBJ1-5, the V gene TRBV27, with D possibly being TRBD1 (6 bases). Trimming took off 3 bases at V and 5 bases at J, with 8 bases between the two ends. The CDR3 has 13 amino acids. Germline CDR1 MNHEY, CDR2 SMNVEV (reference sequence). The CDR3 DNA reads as TGTGCCAGCAGTTTCGGGGGGCATCAGCCCCAGCATTTT. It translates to CASSFGGHQPQHF.

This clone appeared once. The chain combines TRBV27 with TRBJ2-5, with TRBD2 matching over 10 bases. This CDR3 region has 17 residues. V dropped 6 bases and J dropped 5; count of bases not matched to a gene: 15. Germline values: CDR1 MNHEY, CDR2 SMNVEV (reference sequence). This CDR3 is CASSFLSGGPHRETQYF. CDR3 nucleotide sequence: TGTGCCAGCAGCTTTCTTAGCGGGGGGCCCCATCGGGAGACCCAGTACTTC.

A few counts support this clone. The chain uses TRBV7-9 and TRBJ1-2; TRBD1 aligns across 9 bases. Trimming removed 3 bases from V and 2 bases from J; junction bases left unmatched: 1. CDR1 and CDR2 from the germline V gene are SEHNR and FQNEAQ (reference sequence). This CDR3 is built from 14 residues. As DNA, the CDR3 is TGTGCCAGCAGCTTTACAGGGGGCAACTATGGCTACACCTTC. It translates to CASSFTGGNYGYTF.

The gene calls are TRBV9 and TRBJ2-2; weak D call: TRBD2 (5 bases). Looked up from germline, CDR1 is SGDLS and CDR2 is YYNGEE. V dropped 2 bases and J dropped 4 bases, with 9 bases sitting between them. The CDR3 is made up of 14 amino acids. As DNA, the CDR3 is TGTGCCAGCAGCGTTGCTAGCTCCACCGGGGAGCTGTTTTTT. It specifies CASSVASSTGELFF.

This CDR3 is CASSYDRDRGVNTEAFF. The CDR3, as DNA: TGTGCCAGCAGCTATGATCGGGACAGGGGAGTGAACACTGAAGCTTTCTTT. This chain connects TRBV6-2 or TRBV6-3 to TRBJ1-1, with TRBD1 matching over 10 bases. The V gene end was trimmed by 6 bases and the J gene end by 0 bases; junction bases not matched to a gene: 10. Per germline, CDR1 MNHEY and CDR2 SVGEGT. CDR3 length equals 17 residues.

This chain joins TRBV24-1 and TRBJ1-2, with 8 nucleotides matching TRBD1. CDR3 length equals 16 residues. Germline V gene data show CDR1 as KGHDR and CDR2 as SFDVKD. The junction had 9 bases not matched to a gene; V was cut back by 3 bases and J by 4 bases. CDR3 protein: CATSDPTGTGIYGYTF. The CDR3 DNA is TGTGCCACCAGTGATCCCACCGGGACAGGAATCTATGGCTACACCTTC.

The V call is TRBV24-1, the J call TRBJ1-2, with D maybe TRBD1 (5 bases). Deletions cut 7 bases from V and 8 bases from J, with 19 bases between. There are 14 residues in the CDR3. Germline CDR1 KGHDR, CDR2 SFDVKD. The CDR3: CATSLGAGSSGYTF. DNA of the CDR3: TGTGCCACCAGCCTTGGGGCGGGGTCCTCGGGCTACACCTTC.

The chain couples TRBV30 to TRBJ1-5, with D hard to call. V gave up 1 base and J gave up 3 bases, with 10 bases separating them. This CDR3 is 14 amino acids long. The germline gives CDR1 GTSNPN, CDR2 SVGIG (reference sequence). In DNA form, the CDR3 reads TGTGCCTGGAGTGGCGGACTGAACAATCAGCCCCAGCATTTT. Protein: CAWSGGLNNQPQHF.